The 23 T cell receptor beta chains below come from one sample, sequenced in a study of T cell changes during pregnancy in multiple sclerosis (dated by TCRdb to the late 2010s). The library was prepared using the immunoSEQ multiplex PCR assay. TCRdb holds this immuneACCESS table with in-frame rearrangements only. Some clones are missing; in checked studies, unresolved V genes explain under half, and the rest has no known cause. The sample table records 30,000 to 45,000 clones; roughly 91% of these occur just once. The top ten clones comprise over 5% of the sample. Sequencing used CD8+ T cells from peripheral blood mononuclear cells, obtained in the second trimester of pregnancy. The receptors come from a female donor with multiple sclerosis, enrolled in a pregnancy study.

The chain recombines TRBV5-4 with TRBJ2-3, with D perhaps TRBD2 (6 bases). Trimming removed 1 base at V and 4 bases at J, with 19 bases between. The germline gives CDR1 SGHNT, CDR2 YYREEE (reference sequence). CDR3 length: 17 residues. In DNA, the CDR3 is TGTGCCAGCAGCTTGAACCTGCGCGGGATTGTTGCAGATACGCAGTATTTT. Translating gives CASSLNLRGIVADTQYF.

The J gene is TRBJ1-1, the V gene TRBV9; D is perhaps TRBD1 (5 bases). CDR1 is SGDLS, CDR2 YYNGEE, per germline. Trimming pared 5 bases from V and 1 base from J, leaving 9 bases between. This CDR3 contains 13 residues. DNA of the CDR3: TGTGCCAGCAGTCGGGGGAAGAACACTGAAGCTTTCTTT. It yields the protein CASSRGKNTEAFF.

This clone was recorded once. The chain employs TRBV11-2 and TRBJ1-5, with 7 positions matching TRBD1. V shed 5 bases and J 2 bases; nucleotides not matched to a gene: 6. This CDR3 comprises 15 residues. From germline, CDR1 is SGHAT and CDR2 FQNNGV. For the CDR3, the DNA is TGTGCCAGCAGCCGACAGGGAGAGGGCAATCAGCCCCAGCATTTT. It specifies CASSRQGEGNQPQHF.

In its sample, this clone ranks as large. The V call is TRBV11-2, the J call TRBJ2-7; no reliable D call. Germline V gives CDR1 SGHAT, CDR2 FQNNGV. The length of the CDR3 is 14 residues. Trimming stripped 0 bases from V and 2 bases from J, with 8 bases between. CDR3 DNA sequence: TGTGCCAGCAGCTTAGAGTATTCTCCCTACGAGCAGTACTTC. Residues: CASSLEYSPYEQYF.

The V gene is TRBV7-8, the J gene TRBJ1-2, with D hard to call. CDR1 and CDR2 from the germline V gene are SGHVS and FQNEAQ. V lost 5 bases to trimming and J lost 6 bases, with 16 bases between them. The CDR3 consists of 14 residues. The CDR3 bases are TGTGCCAGCAGCGCTCAGACGGGAAAGGATGGCTACACCTTC. Encoded protein: CASSAQTGKDGYTF.

This clone was seen just once. The CDR3 DNA reads TGTGCCAGCAGTGAATGGGCGACAGGGGGCGAAGAGACCCAGTACTTC. It specifies CASSEWATGGEETQYF. The V and J genes are TRBV25-1 and TRBJ2-5; 10 bases align to TRBD1. The CDR3 extends over 16 amino acids. The J segment lost 3 bases and the V segment lost 1 base, leaving 5 bases of the junction unmatched. Germline V CDR1 and CDR2: MGHDK, SYGVNS.

The J gene is TRBJ1-1, the V gene TRBV27, with TRBD1 matching over 7 bases. Per the germline V gene, CDR1 is MNHEY and CDR2 is SMNVEV (reference sequence). The V gene end was trimmed by 5 bases and the J gene end by 0 bases; junction bases not matched to a gene: 6. The CDR3 extends over 15 amino acids. The CDR3 sequence is CASSDTGAMNTEAFF. The CDR3 region has the DNA TGTGCCAGCAGTGATACAGGGGCAATGAACACTGAAGCTTTCTTT.

V and J are TRBV30 and TRBJ2-7, with 8 bases lining up with TRBD1. The CDR3 runs to 12 residues. The junction had 1 base not matched to a gene; V was cut back by 4 bases and J by 2 bases. Germline values: CDR1 GTSNPN, CDR2 SVGIG (reference sequence). This CDR3 reads CAWMTGAYEQYF. The CDR3 region has the DNA TGTGCCTGGATGACAGGGGCCTACGAGCAGTACTTC.

This chain uses TRBV27 with TRBJ2-7; weak D call: TRBD2 (5 bases). The V end lost 3 bases, the J end lost 1 base, and 7 bases lay between the germline ends. The CDR3 totals 13 residues. Germline V gene sequence: CDR1 MNHEY, CDR2 SMNVEV (reference sequence). The CDR3 loop is CASSLEASYEQYF. CDR3 DNA: TGTGCCAGCAGTTTGGAGGCATCCTACGAGCAGTACTTC.

The genes are TRBV6-5 and TRBJ2-1; D might be TRBD2 (6 bases). The CDR3 length is 15 residues. Trimming shortened V by 3 bases and J by 0 bases, and 9 bases separated the two germline ends. The germline V gene encodes CDR1 MNHEY and CDR2 SVGAGI. The CDR3 DNA sequence: TGTGCCAGCAGTTATGATAGCGGCTCCTACAATGAGCAGTTCTTC. Its protein is CASSYDSGSYNEQFF.

The chain joins TRBV11-2 to TRBJ1-1; D gene unclear. The CDR3 is made up of 13 amino acids. Trimming cost V 1 base and J 4 bases, with 7 bases left between them. The germline CDR1 and CDR2 sequences are SGHAT and FQNNGV. Written as DNA, the CDR3 is TGTGCCAGCAGCTTAGGTACGGGCACTGAAGCTTTCTTT. Encoded protein: CASSLGTGTEAFF.

V gene TRBV21-1 combines with J gene TRBJ2-7; TRBD2, the table's D call, was not compared with the DNA. TRBV21-1 is a pseudogene segment. This CDR3 region has 16 residues. The CDR3 spells CASSKARGGGFHEQYF. For the CDR3, the DNA is TGTGCCAGCAGCAAAGCGCGGGGAGGCGGGTTCCACGAGCAGTACTTC.

In regard to this clone: The sample carries other DNA sequences with the same CDR3. The chain uses TRBV4-3 and TRBJ2-6, with D possibly matching TRBD1 (5 bases). The germline V gene encodes CDR1 LGHNA and CDR2 YSLEER. Trimming removed 6 bases from V and 0 bases from J, with 12 bases in between. CDR3 length equals 16 residues. CDR3 region: CASSQDKSSGANVLTF. The DNA of the CDR3 is TGCGCCAGCAGTCAGGACAAATCCTCTGGGGCCAACGTCCTGACTTTC.

The chain links TRBV30 to TRBJ1-6; TRBD1 agrees at 9 bases. CDR1 and CDR2 from the germline V gene are GTSNPN and SVGIG (reference sequence). The junction had 8 bases not matched to a gene; V was cut back by 5 bases and J by 3 bases. The CDR3 is made up of 16 amino acids. CDR3 DNA sequence: TGTGCCTGGGGACAGGGGAAGATCGACTATAATTCACCCCTCCACTTT. Its translation: CAWGQGKIDYNSPLHF.

The V gene is TRBV13, the J gene TRBJ2-3, with D perhaps matching TRBD2 (5 bases). CDR3 length: 20 amino acids. V lost 5 bases and J lost 0, with 27 bases in between. The germline V gene has CDR1 PRHDT and CDR2 FYEKMQ (reference sequence). CDR3 in DNA: TGTGCCAGCAGCAACGGGCCCCCGGGAATGCGGGTCTATAGCACAGATACGCAGTATTTT. It is translated as CASSNGPPGMRVYSTDTQYF. The variable domain in full, completed from reference TRBV13 and TRBJ2-3, reads AAGVIQSPRHLIKEKRETATLKCYPIPRHDTVYWYQQGPGQDPQFLISFYEKMQSDKGSIPDRFSAQQFSDYHSELNMSSLELGDSALYFCASSNGPPGMRVYSTDTQYFGPGTRLTVL.

In DNA form, the CDR3 reads TGTGCCAGCAGCTTACAGGGCGACTATGGCTACACCTTC. Protein: CASSLQGDYGYTF. The V gene is TRBV7-6, the J gene TRBJ1-2, with D maybe TRBD1 (5 bases). Trimming cost V 2 bases and J 3 bases, with 7 bases left between them. This CDR3 is built from 13 residues. Per the germline V gene, CDR1 is SGHVS and CDR2 is FNYEAQ.

This clone was observed a single time. The CDR3 sequence: CASTQGSSNQPQHF. The CDR3 nucleotides are TGTGCCAGCACCCAGGGGAGTAGCAATCAGCCCCAGCATTTT. The chain joins TRBV7-9 to TRBJ1-5; TRBD1 might be the D (6 bases). This CDR3 is 14 amino acids long. From germline, CDR1 is SEHNR and CDR2 FQNEAQ (reference sequence). The V gene lost 7 bases and the J gene lost 0 bases, with 10 bases spanning the gap.

This chain links TRBV2 with TRBJ1-4; no firm D call. CDR1 and CDR2 from the germline V gene are SNHLY and FYNNEI. V was pared by 9 bases and J by 8 bases, with 13 bases between. This CDR3 spans 12 amino acids. The CDR3 nucleotides read TGTGCCAGTATGCAGGTAGTGGAAAAACTGTTTTTT. It specifies CASMQVVEKLFF.

The rearrangement links TRBV5-4 to TRBJ2-3, with 8 nucleotides matching TRBD2. The germline V gene encodes CDR1 SGHNT and CDR2 YYREEE (reference sequence). This CDR3 has 15 amino acids. The ends lost 4 bases at V and 4 bases at J; junction bases unmatched: 8. The CDR3 nucleotides read TGTGCCAGCAGCCTCTCCGGGACTAGGCCAGATACGCAGTATTTT. It specifies CASSLSGTRPDTQYF.

As DNA, the CDR3 is TGTGCCGCCGGGGTCGGATGGCTGTTTTTT. This encodes CAAGVGWLFF. The chain is built from TRBV2 and TRBJ2-2; tentative D call: TRBD2 (5 bases). This CDR3 is built from 10 residues. In germline, CDR1 is SNHLY, CDR2 FYNNEI. V was pared by 11 bases and J by 13 bases, with 14 bases between.

The chain is built from TRBV25-1 and TRBJ2-7; D remains ambiguous. V shed 4 bases and J shed 7 bases, with 8 bases lying between them. CDR1 and CDR2 (germline): MGHDK, SYGVNS. The CDR3 has 11 amino acids. For the CDR3, the DNA is TGTGCCAGCAGTGTAGCAATTGAGCAGTACTTC. Encoded protein: CASSVAIEQYF.

As DNA, the CDR3 is TGTGCCAGCAGCCTACACCATGGACTAGCGGGAGCAAAAGGCTACGAGCAGTACTTC. Protein: CASSLHHGLAGAKGYEQYF. The J gene is TRBJ2-7, the V gene TRBV13; 13 bases are a match to TRBD2. This CDR3 spans 19 amino acids. Losses at the gene ends were 5 bases for V and 3 bases for J; bases not matched to a gene: 16. CDR1 and CDR2 (germline): PRHDT, FYEKMQ (reference sequence).

The chain uses TRBV6-6 and TRBJ2-1; 9 positions match TRBD2. CDR3 length: 15 amino acids. Germline assignment: CDR1 MNHNY and CDR2 SVGAGI (reference sequence). Trimming cost V 1 base and J 8 bases; bases outside gene matches: 6. In nucleotides, the CDR3 is TGTGCCAGCAGTTACTTGGCTAGCGGGACCGATGAGCAGTTCTTC. As protein: CASSYLASGTDEQFF.